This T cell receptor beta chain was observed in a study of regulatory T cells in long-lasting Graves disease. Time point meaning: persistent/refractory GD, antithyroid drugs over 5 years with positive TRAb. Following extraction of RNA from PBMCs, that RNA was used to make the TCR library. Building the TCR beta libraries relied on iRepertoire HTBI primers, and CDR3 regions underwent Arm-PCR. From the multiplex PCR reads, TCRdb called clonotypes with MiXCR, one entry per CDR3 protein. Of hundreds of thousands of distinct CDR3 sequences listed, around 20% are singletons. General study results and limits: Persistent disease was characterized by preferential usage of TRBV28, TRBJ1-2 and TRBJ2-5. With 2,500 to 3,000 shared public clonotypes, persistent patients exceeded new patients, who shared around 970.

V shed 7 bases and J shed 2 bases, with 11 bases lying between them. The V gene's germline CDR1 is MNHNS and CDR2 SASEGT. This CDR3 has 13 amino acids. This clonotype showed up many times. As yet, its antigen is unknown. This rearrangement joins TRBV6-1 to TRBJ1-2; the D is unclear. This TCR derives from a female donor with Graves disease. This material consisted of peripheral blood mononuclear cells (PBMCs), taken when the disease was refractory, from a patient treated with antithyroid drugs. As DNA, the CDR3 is TGTGCCAGCAAGAAAGGGTTCAACTATGGCTACACCTTC. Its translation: CASKKGFNYGYTF.